This passage covers 21 T cell receptor beta chains from one sample sequenced in a study of T cells after yellow fever vaccination (dated by TCRdb to about 2019). The treatment or condition label corresponds to: live attenuated yellow fever vaccine strain. The protocol used for the library was 5' RACE. Data came from an Illumina HiSeq 2500. Starting from the raw public reads, TCRdb applied fastp trimming at Q25, assembled clones with MiXCR and retained in-frame beta chains. Records with the same CDR3 protein are collapsed into one entry carrying the most frequent genes and DNA. The sample has approximately 150,000 distinct CDR3 sequences on record, about 8% of them singletons. Under 0.95% of the sample comes from the top ten. The sequences come from CD4+ T cells sorted from PBMCs, collected 5 days after the yellow fever booster vaccination. The source of these receptors is a man under 40 who received the YFV17D yellow fever vaccine.

Many counts were recorded for this clonotype. V and J are TRBV7-9 and TRBJ2-1, with unresolved D. The germline V gene has CDR1 SEHNR and CDR2 FQNEAQ (reference sequence). Deletions cut 1 base from V and 4 bases from J, with 2 bases between. CDR3 length: 12 residues. CDR3 in amino acids: CASSLVYNEQFF. Here the CDR3 DNA reads TGTGCCAGCAGCTTAGTGTACAATGAGCAGTTCTTC.

The chain recombines TRBV4-2 with TRBJ1-4; D is uncertain. This CDR3 comprises 13 residues. With 2 bases removed from V and 7 bases from J, the gap between germline ends came to 8 bases. CDR1 and CDR2 from the germline V gene are LGHNA and YNFKEQ. The CDR3 DNA sequence: TGTGCCAGCAGCCAACTAGATGGTGAAAAACTGTTTTTT. Amino acid sequence: CASSQLDGEKLFF.

In this sample, this clonotype turned up many times. The gene calls are TRBV24-1 and TRBJ2-3; D might be TRBD2 (6 bases). Per the germline V gene, CDR1 is KGHDR and CDR2 is SFDVKD. V lost 4 bases and J lost 0, with 16 bases in between. The CDR3 covers 17 residues. The CDR3 DNA follows: TGTGCCACCAGTGAGGGTCTAAGGAGCGGGAGCACAGATACGCAGTATTTT. This gives the protein CATSEGLRSGSTDTQYF.

This clonotype came up many times. The rearrangement links TRBV20-1 to TRBJ2-3; D is ambiguous. Germline CDR1 reads DFQATT; CDR2 reads SNEGSKA (reference sequence). V lost 5 bases and J 1 base, leaving 1 base between the germline ends. The CDR3 runs 10 residues. The CDR3 region is CSARTDTQYF. CDR3 sequence (DNA): TGCAGTGCTCGCACAGATACGCAGTATTTT.

This clonotype came up many times. CDR3 in amino acids: CASSPTGAGTEAFF. The CDR3 coding sequence is TGCGCCAGCAGCCCGACAGGGGCTGGGACTGAAGCTTTCTTT. V gene TRBV10-1 combines with J gene TRBJ1-1; 8 bases are shared with TRBD1. V lost 6 bases and J lost 5; bases outside the gene matches: 8. This CDR3 comprises 14 residues. Germline V gene data show CDR1 as WNHNN and CDR2 as SYGVQD (reference sequence).

This clonotype has just a few counts. The chain recombines TRBV7-9 with TRBJ2-5, with 8 bases that match TRBD1. V shed 5 bases, J shed 6 bases, and the junction held 5 bases outside the gene matches. This CDR3 region has 13 residues. Per germline, CDR1 SEHNR and CDR2 FQNEAQ (reference sequence). CDR3 region: CASSVGQGQTQYF. The DNA of the CDR3 is TGTGCCAGCAGCGTAGGACAGGGCCAGACCCAGTACTTC.

This clonotype was detected ten times or more. The rearrangement joins TRBV18 to TRBJ2-6; 15 bases are shared with TRBD2. J was trimmed by 0 bases and V by 4 bases; bases with no gene match: 10. CDR1 and CDR2 from the germline V gene are KGHSH and LQKENI. This CDR3 is 21 amino acids long. This chain's CDR3 is CASSLGLAGGLPSSGANVLTF. CDR3 DNA: TGTGCCAGCTCACTGGGACTAGCGGGAGGTCTCCCGAGCTCTGGGGCCAACGTCCTGACTTTC.

Ten or more counts support this clonotype. The chain couples TRBV14 to TRBJ2-2, with TRBD2 matching over 8 bases. V was clipped by 0 bases and J by 5 bases; unmatched bases: 5. CDR1 and CDR2 from the germline V gene are SGHDN and FVKESK. CDR3 length: 16 residues. Written as DNA, the CDR3 is TGTGCCAGCAGCCAAGAAACGGGAGGGATTACCGGGGAGCTGTTTTTT. Translated: CASSQETGGITGELFF.

This clonotype was seen at least ten times. The chain joins TRBV24-1 to TRBJ2-3; 7 nucleotides match TRBD1. J lost 4 bases, V lost 3 bases, and 6 bases had no gene match. The germline gives CDR1 KGHDR, CDR2 SFDVKD. The CDR3 spans 15 residues. The CDR3 is CATSDPRQGPDTQYF. The CDR3 region has the DNA TGTGCCACCAGTGATCCCAGACAGGGTCCAGATACGCAGTATTTT.

This clonotype was counted many times. The rearrangement joins TRBV29-1 to TRBJ2-5; 9 bases line up with TRBD1. Germline assignment: CDR1 SQVTM and CDR2 ANQGSEA. J gave up 6 bases and V 0 bases, and 5 bases lay outside the gene matches. CDR3 size: 14 residues. CDR3 DNA sequence: TGCAGCGTTGAAGACGGGACAGGGAAAAAGACCCAGTACTTC. This encodes CSVEDGTGKKTQYF.

This clonotype has at least ten counts. CDR3 DNA: TGCGCCAGCAGCCCGGGACAGATAAACACTGAAGCTTTCTTT. Encoded protein: CASSPGQINTEAFF. The rearrangement joins TRBV5-1 to TRBJ1-1; 7 bases align to TRBD1. CDR1 and CDR2 from the germline V gene are SGHRS and YFSETQ. The V and J ends lost 4 bases and 2 bases, in that order; junction bases with no gene match: 5. The CDR3 consists of 14 residues. Based on the CDR3 plus reference TRBV5-1 and TRBJ1-1, the full variable domain is KAGVTQTPRYLIKTRGQQVTLSCSPISGHRSVSWYQQTPGQGLQFLFEYFSETQRNKGNFPGRFSGRQFSNSRSEMNVSTLELGDSALYLCASSPGQINTEAFFGQGTRLTVV.

This clonotype was recorded many times. CDR3 in amino acids: CSAFRPGGDEQFF. The CDR3 DNA follows: TGCAGTGCTTTCCGCCCAGGGGGCGATGAGCAGTTCTTC. The chain has TRBV20-1 and TRBJ2-1; 8 bases align to TRBD1. Germline V gene lookup returns CDR1 DFQATT and CDR2 SNEGSKA (reference sequence). The CDR3 extends over 13 amino acids. The V and J ends lost 5 bases and 8 bases, in that order; junction bases with no gene match: 8.

This clonotype was recorded at least ten times. The junction departs from germline at one end; a sequencing error may be responsible. The chain has TRBV7-2 and TRBJ1-2; D is undetermined. This CDR3 region has 13 residues. CDR1 and CDR2 (germline): SGHTA, FQGNSA. Here the CDR3 DNA reads TGTGCCAGCACCTTACAAGTTCTCCATGGCTACACCTTC. This translates into CASTLQVLHGYTF.

The J gene is TRBJ2-3, the V gene TRBV4-3; D is unresolved. The CDR3 consists of 17 residues. CDR1 and CDR2 (germline): LGHNA, YSLEER. Between the trimmed V and J ends, which lost 0 bases and 4 bases, there was a span of 17 bases. CDR3 nucleotides: TGCGCCAGCAGCCAAGAGATTTCGTCTAGTGGTGCAGATACGCAGTATTTT. Protein product: CASSQEISSSGADTQYF.

In this sample, this clonotype turned up many times. The rearrangement links TRBV10-3 to TRBJ2-1; TRBD2 matches at 10 bases. Germline-derived CDR1 and CDR2 are ENHRY and SYGVKD. The ends lost 6 bases at V and 0 bases at J; junction bases unmatched: 20. The CDR3 totals 21 residues. The CDR3 bases are TGTGCCATCAGCCCTGCCGTTGGGTCTAGCGGGAGTCTAGGCTCCTACAATGAGCAGTTCTTC. Residues: CAISPAVGSSGSLGSYNEQFF.

This clonotype was detected ten times or more. V and J are TRBV20-1 and TRBJ1-1; D possibly corresponds to TRBD1 (6 bases). The ends were cut back, 3 bases at V and 5 bases at J, with 19 bases in the middle. The germline CDR1 and CDR2 sequences are DFQATT and SNEGSKA (reference sequence). The CDR3 is 15 amino acids. The CDR3 loop is CSASSNPGVLTEAFF. The CDR3 DNA is TGCAGTGCTAGCTCGAACCCAGGGGTATTGACTGAAGCTTTCTTT.

This clonotype was detected many times. This chain uses TRBV5-1 with TRBJ2-1; 8 nucleotides align to TRBD2. J lost 5 bases, V lost 1 base, and 2 bases had no gene match. The germline gives CDR1 SGHRS, CDR2 YFSETQ. The CDR3 is 14 amino acids. CDR3 protein: CASSLTGGNNEQFF. CDR3 in DNA: TGCGCCAGCAGCTTGACGGGAGGGAACAATGAGCAGTTCTTC. Full variable domain (remainder filled in from reference TRBV5-1 and TRBJ2-1): KAGVTQTPRYLIKTRGQQVTLSCSPISGHRSVSWYQQTPGQGLQFLFEYFSETQRNKGNFPGRFSGRQFSNSRSEMNVSTLELGDSALYLCASSLTGGNNEQFFGPGTRLTVL.

There are many counts of this clonotype. The rearrangement uses TRBV21-1 and TRBJ2-5; TRBD1, as called in the table, went unchecked against the DNA. TRBV21-1 is shown as a pseudogene. CDR3 length: 13 residues. CDR3 DNA sequence: TGTGCCAGCAGCCTTCTGGACAGGGAGACCCAGTACTTC. Translating gives CASSLLDRETQYF.

This clonotype came up many times. DNA of the CDR3: TGTGCCAGCAGCTTACGTGCAGGGGCAATCCCCTACGAGCAGTACTTC. Residues: CASSLRAGAIPYEQYF. The chain joins TRBV7-2 to TRBJ2-7, with D perhaps TRBD1 (6 bases). Germline V gene lookup returns CDR1 SGHTA and CDR2 FQGNSA. CDR3 length equals 16 residues. Trimming left V 2 bases short and J 2 bases short, with 16 bases between.

This clonotype showed up many times. The chain recombines TRBV11-2 with TRBJ2-1, with D possibly being TRBD2 (6 bases). Germline loops: CDR1 SGHAT, CDR2 FQNNGV. The CDR3 loop spans 20 amino acids. Trimming pared 4 bases from V and 0 bases from J, leaving 25 bases between. The chain's CDR3 is CASSSLPRTGVSSSYNEQFF. CDR3 bases: TGTGCCAGCAGCTCCCTACCTCGGACGGGAGTCAGCTCCTCCTACAATGAGCAGTTCTTC.

A word on this clonotype: A much larger clone lies a single base off, so this may be a read error. The rearrangement joins TRBV29-1 to TRBJ1-5; D gene unclear. The V gene's germline CDR1 is SQVTM and CDR2 ANQGSEA. CDR3 length: 13 residues. V shed 4 bases and J shed 4 bases, with 11 bases lying between them. CDR3 coding DNA: TGCAGCGTTGCAGAAGCAGGAAATCAGCCCCAGCATTTT. This sequence encodes CSVAEAGNQPQHF.